The present entry profiles one T cell receptor beta chain with its context. Antigen unknown. In the PCR, 60 Vbeta and 13 Jbeta primers were used. Assay: immunoSEQ multiplex PCR; the TCRdb copy retains only in-frame clones and omits some. The sample includes about 180,000 clones, roughly 80% of them seen just once. The data were obtained in a study of cytomegalovirus exposure and HLA in healthy donors. Study at large: There were around 100 million unique TCR beta sequences, drawn from roughly 200 million T cells, in an earlier analysis. Study observations and caveats: Later work associated fewer than 20,000 TCR beta sequences with HLA alleles at 0.05 false discovery rate. A list of around 150 TCR beta chains associated with cytomegalovirus was given.

Germline V gene data show CDR1 as SNHLY and CDR2 as FYNNEI. J lost 5 bases, V lost 6 bases, and 8 bases had no gene match. The CDR3 has 16 amino acids. Material: PBMCs. The chain couples TRBV2 to TRBJ2-7; 15 bases line up with TRBD2. This receptor was taken from a man in his late teens or twenties in good health and CMV-seronegative. The CDR3 loop is CASRAGLAGGIHEQYF. CDR3 coding DNA: TGTGCCAGCAGGGCTGGACTAGCGGGAGGGATCCACGAGCAGTACTTC.